The present entry profiles one T cell receptor beta chain with its context. The antigen is undetermined. Here immunoSEQ multiplex PCR was the method, and the copy in TCRdb shows in-frame clones only, minus some. The sample comprises some 33,000 clones, 90% to 95% of which are singletons, and 0.55% to 0.75% rests with the top ten. The sample comes from a study of circulating and synovial CD4+ cells in juvenile arthritis. General study findings and limits: T cell genome counts differed by at least an order of magnitude between CPL and CD4 samples.

Germline V gene lookup returns CDR1 SGHTA and CDR2 FQGTGA. V was trimmed by 1 base and J by 4 bases, leaving 7 bases between them. The CDR3 is 13 residues long. Sequenced input: CD4+ T cells from blood. The sequence came from a human donor with juvenile idiopathic arthritis. The chain uses TRBV7-3 and TRBJ1-1; D remains unclear. The CDR3 sequence: CASSLRMATEAFF. In DNA, the CDR3 is TGTGCCAGCAGCTTAAGAATGGCCACTGAAGCTTTCTTT.